This entry lists 7 T cell receptor beta chains sequenced from one sample in a study of cytomegalovirus exposure and HLA in healthy donors (dated by TCRdb to 2015 to 2018). The library came from the immunoSEQ multiplex PCR assay. The multiplex PCR relied on a mix of 60 forward primers for TCR Vbeta segments and 13 reverse primers for TCR Jbeta segments. The clones in this table, taken by TCRdb from immuneACCESS, are in-frame only. Not every clone is retained; where verified, under half of the shortfall comes from an unresolved V gene, and the cause of the rest is unknown. This sample is represented by about 140,000 clones; 80% of them were singletons. Around 4.4% of the sample rests with the top ten. Input material: PBMCs. The origin of the receptors is a middle-aged man in good health and CMV-seronegative.

This clone has only one observation. The genes are TRBV2 and TRBJ2-3; 9 bases map to TRBD2. This CDR3 contains 15 residues. From germline, CDR1 is SNHLY and CDR2 FYNNEI. V lost 8 bases, J lost 3 bases, and 9 bases stayed unmatched. The CDR3 DNA reads TGTGCCAGCGCCTTTACTAGCGGGCGTACAGATACGCAGTATTTT. It translates to CASAFTSGRTDTQYF.

The chain carries TRBV12-2 and TRBJ2-7; TRBD1 is the table's D call and was not checked against the DNA. TRBV12-2 corresponds to a pseudogene. This CDR3 contains 14 residues. CDR3 loop: CASRFRDRGPEQYF. The CDR3 coding sequence is TGTGCAAGTCGCTTCCGGGACAGGGGTCCCGAGCAGTACTTC.

The V and J genes are TRBV6-6 and TRBJ2-3; TRBD2 might be the D (7 bases). This CDR3 spans 13 amino acids. V was pared by 8 bases and J by 7 bases, with 16 bases between. Per germline, CDR1 MNHNY and CDR2 SVGAGI (reference sequence). For the CDR3, the DNA is TGTGCCAGCGTAACGGGGGGCGGGCATACGCAGTATTTT. Protein: CASVTGGGHTQYF.

The chain combines TRBV6-6 with TRBJ2-7; TRBD1 is a possible D gene (6 bases). CDR3 length: 13 amino acids. The V end lost 5 bases, the J end lost 3 bases, and 11 bases lay between the germline ends. CDR1 and CDR2 from the germline V gene are MNHNY and SVGAGI (reference sequence). CDR3 DNA sequence: TGTGCCAGCAGTCGAACACAGGGCTACGAGCAGTACTTC. It is translated as CASSRTQGYEQYF.

The chain links TRBV28 to TRBJ1-2; 8 positions agree with TRBD1. After removal of 6 bases from V and 2 bases from J, the junction contained 5 bases not matched to a gene. This CDR3 is 14 amino acids long. Germline V CDR1 and CDR2: MDHEN, SYDVKM. This chain's CDR3 is CASSLTGGNYGYTF. The CDR3 coding sequence is TGTGCCAGCAGCCTTACAGGGGGGAACTATGGCTACACCTTC.

The chain links TRBV5-1 to TRBJ1-6, with a weak D call TRBD1 (5 bases). The CDR3 sequence is 15 residues long. V was trimmed by 0 bases and J by 9 bases, leaving 13 bases between them. The germline gives CDR1 SGHRS, CDR2 YFSETQ. This CDR3 reads CASSLAVQGTSPLHF. The CDR3 coding sequence is TGCGCCAGCAGCTTGGCCGTGCAGGGAACTTCACCCCTCCACTTT.

J is TRBJ1-5 and V is TRBV7-8; 11 bases agree with TRBD1. Per the germline V gene, CDR1 is SGHVS and CDR2 is FQNEAQ. With 5 bases clipped from V and 2 bases from J, the junction kept 5 bases outside the gene matches. The CDR3 runs 16 residues. In nucleotides, the CDR3 is TGTGCCAGCAGCCTAGGGGACAGGGGGGGCAATCAGCCCCAGCATTTT. Translating it yields CASSLGDRGGNQPQHF.